The 30 T cell receptor beta chains in this list originate from one sample, sequenced in a study of T-cell reconstitution after alpha-beta-depleted transplantation in children. Library preparation (for TCRbeta) was performed with unique molecular identifiers. TCRdb fed the PCR reads into MiXCR, producing one record per CDR3 protein. The sample includes about 200,000 distinct CDR3 sequences, approximately 6.3% seen only once; the top ten take 4.5% to 6.5%. Sequences were derived from PBMCs, sampled before TCRalphabeta/CD19-depleted stem cell transplant. The receptor source for this set is a boy under 10 years old with acute lymphoblastic leukemia, due to receive a stem cell transplant.

This clonotype was observed many times. The chain has TRBV7-9 and TRBJ2-3; D remains unclear. The germline V gene encodes CDR1 SEHNR and CDR2 FQNEAQ (reference sequence). The V and J ends lost 3 bases and 6 bases respectively, with 16 bases between them. The CDR3 has 15 amino acids. The CDR3 bases are TGTGCCAGCAGCTTTTCGGCCGGCCTTCTGGATACGCAGTATTTT. Translated: CASSFSAGLLDTQYF.

In DNA form, the CDR3 reads TGTGCCAGCAGTCTGCAAGGGGTGACCGGGGAGCTGTTTTTT. This sequence encodes CASSLQGVTGELFF. This sequence joins TRBV6-2 or TRBV6-3 and TRBJ2-2; TRBD1 might be the D (5 bases). The CDR3 sequence is 14 residues long. The germline V gene has CDR1 MNHEY and CDR2 SVGEGT. V lost 5 bases to trimming and J lost 5 bases, with 12 bases between them.

This clonotype was detected ten times or more. The chain carries TRBV5-1 and TRBJ2-5, with D unresolved. This CDR3 region has 13 residues. The V gene lost 2 bases and the J gene lost 1 base, with 6 bases spanning the gap. CDR1 SGHRS and CDR2 YFSETQ come from the germline V gene. The CDR3 loop reads CASSFQVQETQYF. The CDR3 DNA reads TGCGCCAGCAGCTTTCAGGTCCAAGAGACCCAGTACTTC.

This clonotype was recorded many times. Here the CDR3 DNA reads TGCAGCCACACTTCCGCTAGCGGGACAACAGATACGCAGTATTTT. It specifies CSHTSASGTTDTQYF. The chain carries TRBV29-1 and TRBJ2-3; 9 nucleotides match TRBD2. The CDR3 consists of 15 residues. The V segment lost 8 bases and the J segment 3 bases; nucleotides outside the gene matches: 12. Per the germline V gene, CDR1 is SQVTM and CDR2 is ANQGSEA.

This clonotype was counted between two and nine times. The rearrangement links TRBV7-9 to TRBJ2-7, with TRBD1 matching over 9 bases. This CDR3 has 15 residues. V shed 1 base, J shed 0 bases, and the junction held 1 base outside the gene matches. CDR1 is SEHNR and CDR2 is FQNEAQ in the germline V gene (reference sequence). CDR3 DNA sequence: TGTGCCAGCAGCTTAGGGACAGGGGTCTCCTACGAGCAGTACTTC. Encoded protein: CASSLGTGVSYEQYF.

In this sample, this clonotype turned up many times. The chain uses TRBV7-2 and TRBJ2-3; D might be TRBD2 (7 bases). Germline CDR1 is SGHTA and CDR2 is FQGNSA. CDR3 length: 16 residues. Trimming left V 1 base short and J 1 base short, with 12 bases between. CDR3 protein: CASSLVAGAGTDTQYF. CDR3 sequence (DNA): TGTGCCAGCAGCTTAGTGGCGGGGGCTGGCACAGATACGCAGTATTTT.

This clonotype was counted many times. The CDR3 coding sequence is TGTGCCAGCAGCTTCGTCGGGAGCAGCAATCAGCCCCAGCATTTT. It is translated as CASSFVGSSNQPQHF. The rearrangement joins TRBV7-2 to TRBJ1-5; D gene uncertain. Between the trimmed V and J ends, which lost 3 bases and 1 base, there was a span of 10 bases. The germline gives CDR1 SGHTA, CDR2 FQGNSA. The CDR3 totals 15 residues.

This clonotype was counted ten times or more. The chain recombines TRBV12-3 or TRBV12-4 with TRBJ2-4; TRBD2 might be the D (6 bases). The V end lost 4 bases, the J end lost 4 bases, and 8 bases lay between the germline ends. This CDR3 spans 13 amino acids. The CDR3 loop reads CASSSSAKNIQYF. The CDR3 DNA reads TGTGCCAGCAGTTCTAGCGCGAAAAACATTCAGTACTTC.

This clonotype was observed at least ten times. J is TRBJ2-7 and V is TRBV7-8, with 9 bases aligning to TRBD1. The germline CDR1 and CDR2 sequences are SGHVS and FQNEAQ. With V trimmed by 1 base and J by 1 base, 2 bases remained unmatched. The CDR3 runs 15 residues. The CDR3 loop reads CASSLGGTGSYEQYF. CDR3 nucleotide sequence: TGTGCCAGCAGCTTAGGGGGGACAGGGTCCTACGAGCAGTACTTC.

The table lists this clonotype with a few counts. The rearrangement links TRBV6-5 to TRBJ2-5; the match to TRBD2 covers 8 bases. CDR3 length: 16 residues. Germline CDR1 MNHEY, CDR2 SVGAGI. The J segment lost 7 bases and the V segment lost 4 bases, leaving 14 bases of the junction unmatched. The CDR3 region has the DNA TGTGCCAGCAGTTTCTTACGAGCGGGGGCGTCCCGGACCCAGTACTTC. Encoded protein: CASSFLRAGASRTQYF.

This clonotype has at least ten counts. V usage is TRBV3-1 and J usage is TRBJ2-1; TRBD2 might be the D (7 bases). The V and J ends lost 4 bases and 5 bases respectively, with 21 bases between them. Germline-derived CDR1 and CDR2 are LGHDT and YNNKEL (reference sequence). The CDR3 runs 17 residues. CDR3 DNA sequence: TGTGCCAGCAGCCTCCCAGGGGAATGGGGGGGAAACAATGAGCAGTTCTTC. Translated: CASSLPGEWGGNNEQFF.

The rearrangement joins TRBV10-1 to TRBJ2-3; 7 bases match TRBD1. CDR1 and CDR2 (germline): WNHNN, SYGVQD (reference sequence). The V segment lost 6 bases and the J segment 1 base; nucleotides outside the gene matches: 7. The CDR3 is 15 residues long. CDR3: CASSEADRGTDTQYF. CDR3 nucleotides: TGCGCCAGCAGCGAAGCAGACAGGGGCACAGATACGCAGTATTTT.

This clonotype was counted at least ten times. The chain combines TRBV28 with TRBJ1-2; TRBD1 aligns across 11 bases. CDR1 is MDHEN and CDR2 is SYDVKM in the germline V gene. The CDR3 extends over 14 amino acids. V was pared by 6 bases and J by 8 bases, with 8 bases of the junction left unmatched. The CDR3 sequence is CASSPGTGGRGYTF. Written as DNA, the CDR3 is TGTGCCAGCAGCCCGGGGACAGGGGGGAGAGGCTACACCTTC.

This clonotype was detected many times. J is TRBJ2-1 and V is TRBV12-3 or TRBV12-4; 9 positions match TRBD1. This CDR3 has 15 residues. The J segment lost 3 bases and the V segment lost 7 bases, leaving 7 bases of the junction unmatched. The chain's CDR3 is CASIFRTGVYNEQFF. The CDR3 DNA sequence: TGTGCCAGCATTTTCCGGACAGGGGTCTACAATGAGCAGTTCTTC.

In this sample, this clonotype turned up a few times. The genes are TRBV20-1 and TRBJ2-1; D may be TRBD1 (6 bases). V was clipped by 0 bases and J by 5 bases, with 14 bases between them. The CDR3 covers 15 residues. CDR1 is DFQATT and CDR2 is SNEGSKA in the germline V gene (reference sequence). The CDR3 is CSARDVGGINNEQFF. The CDR3 nucleotides are TGCAGTGCTAGAGATGTAGGGGGTATTAACAATGAGCAGTTCTTC.

The table lists this clonotype with many counts. The V call is TRBV20-1, the J call TRBJ2-3, with 9 bases that match TRBD2. Germline V gene lookup returns CDR1 DFQATT and CDR2 SNEGSKA (reference sequence). The V segment lost 3 bases and the J segment 6 bases; nucleotides outside the gene matches: 7. The CDR3 contains 14 residues. The CDR3 DNA is TGCAGTGCTAGTTCCGGGACTAGCTCGGATACGCAGTATTTT. It codes for CSASSGTSSDTQYF.

This clonotype was seen at least ten times. V is TRBV7-2 and J is TRBJ2-3; 8 bases fit TRBD2. Germline-derived CDR1 and CDR2 are SGHTA and FQGNSA. This CDR3 region has 15 residues. V lost 1 base, J lost 1 base, and 1 base stayed unmatched. CDR3 DNA: TGTGCCAGCAGCTTAGAGCGGGGGCGCACAGATACGCAGTATTTT. This sequence encodes CASSLERGRTDTQYF.

This clonotype was counted many times. The J gene is TRBJ2-3, the V gene TRBV3-1, with 9 nucleotides matching TRBD2. J lost 0 bases, V lost 1 base, and 14 bases had no gene match. This CDR3 is built from 20 residues. Germline CDR1 reads LGHDT; CDR2 reads YNNKEL (reference sequence). In DNA form, the CDR3 reads TGTGCCAGCAGCCAAGGTATTGATTCAGTAGCGGGGGCTAGCACAGATACGCAGTATTTT. Amino acid sequence: CASSQGIDSVAGASTDTQYF.

As regards this clonotype: A much larger clone lies a single base off, so this may be a read error. This chain joins TRBV6-4 and TRBJ2-3, with D tentatively TRBD1 or TRBD2 (6 bases each). Germline values: CDR1 MRHNA, CDR2 SNTAGT. There are 18 residues in the CDR3. CDR3 coding DNA: TGTGCCAGCAGTTTTAGTGTTCGGGGGACACCTAGCACAGATACGCACTATTTT. This translates into CASSFSVRGTPSTDTHYF.

There are many counts of this clonotype. This sequence joins TRBV2 and TRBJ1-1; D is unclear. The CDR3 covers 13 residues. Between the trimmed V and J ends, which lost 6 bases and 1 base, there was a span of 9 bases. Germline V gene lookup returns CDR1 SNHLY and CDR2 FYNNEI. In DNA form, the CDR3 reads TGTGCCAGCAGCGCCGACGGGAACACTGAAGCTTTCTTT. Translated: CASSADGNTEAFF.

This clonotype was recorded many times. This rearrangement joins TRBV29-1 to TRBJ2-7; D perhaps matches TRBD1 (5 bases). V shed 4 bases and J shed 7 bases, with 11 bases lying between them. The CDR3 extends over 11 amino acids. Germline V gene lookup returns CDR1 SQVTM and CDR2 ANQGSEA. The CDR3 sequence: CSVADQGEQYF. The DNA for the CDR3 is TGCAGCGTTGCGGACCAGGGAGAGCAGTACTTC.

This clonotype has ten or more counts. The rearrangement links TRBV10-2 to TRBJ1-2; TRBD1 might be the D (5 bases). Trimming cost V 0 bases and J 8 bases, with 16 bases left between them. There are 15 residues in the CDR3. Germline CDR1 and CDR2: WSHSY and SAAADI. Here the CDR3 reads CASSESPGSGYGYTF. The CDR3 DNA reads TGCGCCAGCAGTGAGTCGCCAGGGTCTGGTTACGGCTACACCTTC.

This clonotype was seen a few times. The CDR3 DNA reads as TGTGCCAGCAGCTTACCAAGGCGACGGGATGGCTACACCTTC. Translated, it gives CASSLPRRRDGYTF. The gene calls are TRBV7-9 and TRBJ1-2; D gene unclear. The CDR3 is 14 residues long. Germline V gives CDR1 SEHNR, CDR2 FQNEAQ (reference sequence). V was shortened by 2 bases and J by 6 bases, with 13 bases between the two germline ends.

This clonotype came up many times. The genes are TRBV28 and TRBJ1-1; no reliable D call. The CDR3 totals 12 residues. Germline V CDR1 and CDR2: MDHEN, SYDVKM. Trimming stripped 2 bases from V and 1 base from J, with 2 bases between. The DNA of the CDR3 is TGTGCCAGCAGTTTACCGAACACTGAAGCTTTCTTT. This sequence encodes CASSLPNTEAFF.

This clonotype was picked up a small number of times. This chain uses TRBV5-1 with TRBJ2-7; D is possibly TRBD2 (5 bases). Trimming took 0 bases from V and 7 from J, leaving 14 bases between them. This CDR3 comprises 14 residues. Germline V lookup: CDR1 SGHRS, CDR2 YFSETQ. This CDR3 reads CASSLAAAGREQYF. The CDR3 region has the DNA TGCGCCAGCAGCTTGGCCGCGGCGGGTAGGGAGCAGTACTTC.

This clonotype was seen ten or more times. The gene calls are TRBV19 and TRBJ2-1; D gene uncertain. Trimming pared 5 bases from V and 6 bases from J, leaving 17 bases between. Per germline, CDR1 LNHDA and CDR2 SQIVND (reference sequence). The CDR3 is 15 amino acids. The DNA for the CDR3 is TGTGCCAGTAGTCTATCGGACGCACCGGGCAATGAGCAGTTCTTC. Translating gives CASSLSDAPGNEQFF.

This clonotype was seen at least ten times. The genes are TRBV29-1 and TRBJ2-3, with 9 bases identical to TRBD1. CDR1 and CDR2 from the germline V gene are SQVTM and ANQGSEA. The CDR3 extends over 13 amino acids. Unmatched junction bases numbered 0, after V lost 4 bases and J lost 1 base. The DNA for the CDR3 is TGCAGCGTTGGGACAGGGGGCACAGATACGCAGTATTTT. Its protein product is CSVGTGGTDTQYF.

This clonotype was seen many times. CDR3 nucleotide sequence: TGTGCCATCAGTGGGCCCGGGGGCCACTACAATGAGCAGTTCTTC. Its protein product is CAISGPGGHYNEQFF. This chain joins TRBV10-3 and TRBJ2-1; D is tentatively TRBD1 or TRBD2 (6 bases each). Per germline, CDR1 ENHRY and CDR2 SYGVKD. V dropped 4 bases and J dropped 3 bases, with 13 bases sitting between them. The CDR3 loop spans 15 amino acids.

As concerns this clonotype: Being one base from a much bigger clone, this may be a read error. The V call is TRBV27, the J call TRBJ1-6; D is perhaps TRBD1 (5 bases). Germline loops: CDR1 MNHEY, CDR2 SMNVEV (reference sequence). The length of the CDR3 is 14 residues. CDR3 DNA: TGTGCCGGCAGCCCTATCGGGGGTAATTCACCCCTCCACTTT. This translates into CAGSPIGGNSPLHF.

This clonotype has at least ten counts. The CDR3 loop is CSAPRGFNSPLHF. The CDR3 DNA reads TGCAGTGCTCCGAGAGGGTTTAATTCACCCCTCCACTTT. The chain combines TRBV20-1 with TRBJ1-6; D is undetermined. Germline assignment: CDR1 DFQATT and CDR2 SNEGSKA (reference sequence). The CDR3 runs to 13 residues. V lost 5 bases to trimming and J lost 6 bases, with 11 bases between them.